Below, 27 T cell receptor beta chains from the same sample are listed, as sequenced in a study of vaccination and CD4 T cells after COVID-19. At the Johns Hopkins FTIC core, DNA taken from cultured CD4+ T cells was sequenced by way of the Oncomine TCR Beta short-read assay. One entry per CDR3 protein results from TCRdb running MiXCR on the PCR reads. The repertoire holds about 18,000 distinct CDR3 sequences, with 50% to 70% as singletons. What these receptors recognize is not known. As to treatment: approximately 9-day PBMC culture with coronavirus spike peptide pools or control peptides (ViraFEST assay). This specimen was CD4+ T cells from blood, cultured in vitro, taken after SARS-CoV-2 vaccination. The receptors were sampled from a human donor who had recovered from COVID-19.

V gene TRBV6-2 or TRBV6-3 combines with J gene TRBJ1-2, with D possibly TRBD1 on 6 matching bases. V was cut by 2 bases and J by 2 bases, with 9 bases left in between. The germline V gene encodes CDR1 MNHEY and CDR2 SVGEGT. The CDR3 has 14 residues. The CDR3 loop reads CASSYIQGNYGYTF. In DNA, the CDR3 is TGTGCCAGCAGTTACATACAGGGAAACTATGGCTACACCTTC.

The gene calls are TRBV30 and TRBJ1-2; D gene uncertain. Germline V lookup: CDR1 GTSNPN, CDR2 SVGIG (reference sequence). This CDR3 comprises 14 residues. Trimming removed 0 bases from V and 1 base from J, with 9 bases in between. CDR3 nucleotide sequence: TGTGCCTGGAGTGTGAGGGCGGGTAACTATGGCTACACCTTC. Protein: CAWSVRAGNYGYTF. Variable domain in full (rest from reference TRBV30 and TRBJ1-2): SQTIHQWPATLVQPVGSPLSLECTVEGTSNPNLYWYRQAAGRGLQLLFYSVGIGQISSEVPQNLSASRPQDRQFILSSKKLLLSDSGFYLCAWSVRAGNYGYTFGSGTRLTVV.

The V gene is TRBV6-1, the J gene TRBJ1-1; D may be TRBD1 (6 bases). Germline V gives CDR1 MNHNS, CDR2 SASEGT. The CDR3 contains 13 residues. Trimming stripped 6 bases from V and 1 base from J, with 9 bases between. CDR3 bases: TGTGCCAGCAGCTCGGACAGGAACACTGAAGCTTTCTTT. Its protein product is CASSSDRNTEAFF.

This chain joins TRBV29-1 and TRBJ2-2; tentative D call: TRBD2 (5 bases). This CDR3 contains 13 residues. Trimming removed 6 bases from V and 1 base from J, with 9 bases in between. Germline CDR1 is SQVTM and CDR2 is ANQGSEA. The chain's CDR3 is CSVEGVNTGELFF. In DNA form, the CDR3 reads TGCAGCGTCGAGGGAGTGAACACCGGGGAGCTGTTTTTT.

The chain couples TRBV11-2 to TRBJ2-7; D gene ambiguous. CDR3 size: 13 residues. Trimming removed 1 base from V and 1 base from J, with 5 bases in between. Germline V CDR1 and CDR2: SGHAT, FQNNGV. The chain's CDR3 is CASSLVKSYEQYF. CDR3 in DNA: TGTGCCAGCAGCTTAGTTAAATCCTACGAGCAGTACTTC.

This clonotype was recorded a few times. V is TRBV6-2 or TRBV6-3 and J is TRBJ2-3; D remains unclear. Trimming stripped 2 bases from V and 0 bases from J, with 15 bases between. This CDR3 has 17 residues. Germline assignment: CDR1 MNHEY and CDR2 SVGEGT. The CDR3 spells CASSYGRPLTSTDTQYF. CDR3 DNA: TGTGCCAGCAGTTACGGCAGACCGTTGACTAGCACAGATACGCAGTATTTT.

The rearrangement joins TRBV24-1 to TRBJ2-2; 11 nucleotides agree with TRBD1. CDR1 is KGHDR and CDR2 is SFDVKD in the germline V gene. The CDR3 length is 18 residues. Trimming removed 4 bases from V and 6 bases from J; junction bases left unmatched: 12. This chain's CDR3 is CATSDPGTGGTLAGELFF. Written as DNA, the CDR3 is TGTGCCACCAGTGACCCCGGGACAGGGGGGACCCTGGCCGGGGAGCTGTTTTTT.

The chain has TRBV19 and TRBJ1-1; D remains ambiguous. The CDR3 runs 12 residues. Germline-derived CDR1 and CDR2 are LNHDA and SQIVND (reference sequence). V lost 6 bases and J lost 0, with 5 bases in between. CDR3 DNA sequence: TGTGCCAGTAGAGTCATGAACACTGAAGCTTTCTTT. This codes for CASRVMNTEAFF.

This clonotype has just a few counts. The gene calls are TRBV6-1 and TRBJ1-2; 7 bases agree with TRBD1. The junction had 10 bases not matched to a gene; V was cut back by 7 bases and J by 5 bases. From germline, CDR1 is MNHNS and CDR2 SASEGT. This CDR3 has 14 amino acids. This chain's CDR3 is CASKRGQVEYGYTF. The DNA for the CDR3 is TGTGCCAGCAAAAGGGGGCAGGTAGAATATGGCTACACCTTC.

This clonotype was detected a few times. The chain combines TRBV27 with TRBJ2-3; D is uncertain. Trimming took off 6 bases at V and 1 base at J, with 11 bases between the two ends. The germline V gene has CDR1 MNHEY and CDR2 SMNVEV (reference sequence). The CDR3 has 14 residues. The CDR3 spells CASSSEEGTDTQYF. CDR3 DNA sequence: TGTGCCAGCAGCTCAGAGGAAGGCACAGATACGCAGTATTTT.

In this sample, this clonotype turned up a few times. This chain links TRBV20-1 with TRBJ2-2; 7 positions match TRBD2. The CDR3 loop spans 16 amino acids. CDR1 DFQATT and CDR2 SNEGSKA come from the germline V gene (reference sequence). With 0 bases clipped from V and 6 bases from J, the junction kept 10 bases outside the gene matches. CDR3 sequence: CSARDPSRESAGELFF. CDR3 DNA: TGCAGTGCTAGAGATCCTTCGCGGGAGTCCGCCGGGGAGCTGTTTTTT.

The chain carries TRBV6-2 or TRBV6-3 and TRBJ1-1; a possible D gene is TRBD1 (5 bases). V gave up 7 bases and J gave up 7 bases, with 10 bases separating them. This CDR3 has 11 residues. Germline V CDR1 and CDR2: MNHEY, SVGEGT. Written as DNA, the CDR3 is TGTGCCAGCACCTCCGGGGGTGAAGCTTTCTTT. Translated: CASTSGGEAFF.

The chain employs TRBV19 and TRBJ1-2; 7 bases map to TRBD1. Trimming took 7 bases from V and 7 from J; bases not matched to a gene: 12. Germline lookup yields CDR1 LNHDA and CDR2 SQIVND (reference sequence). This CDR3 contains 14 residues. In DNA form, the CDR3 reads TGTGCCAGTACCCCGGGACAGAGAAGATCTGGCTACACCTTC. The encoded protein is CASTPGQRRSGYTF.

This clonotype came up a few times. The genes are TRBV7-3 and TRBJ1-6; 11 bases align to TRBD1. CDR1 and CDR2 (germline): SGHTA, FQGTGA. Losses at the gene ends were 3 bases for V and 10 bases for J; bases not matched to a gene: 5. The CDR3 has 15 residues. The CDR3 DNA is TGTGCCAGCAGCTTGATGGGACAGGGGGGATCACCCCTCCACTTT. Protein sequence: CASSLMGQGGSPLHF.

The V and J genes are TRBV11-3 and TRBJ1-1, with D perhaps TRBD1 (6 bases). In germline, CDR1 is SGHNT, CDR2 YENEEA. This CDR3 is 11 amino acids long. V was trimmed by 5 bases and J by 10 bases, leaving 11 bases between them. The CDR3 nucleotides read TGTGCCAGCAGCGTGGAGGGGGTAGCTTTCTTT. It is translated as CASSVEGVAFF.

This clonotype has more than one count but fewer than ten. The V call is TRBV15, the J call TRBJ1-2; D gene unclear. The CDR3 has 17 amino acids. Trimming removed 1 base at V and 0 bases at J, with 15 bases between. Germline V gene data show CDR1 as LNHNV and CDR2 as YYDKDF (reference sequence). This CDR3 reads CATSRARTEATNYGYTF. For the CDR3, the DNA is TGTGCCACCAGCAGAGCAAGGACGGAGGCGACTAACTATGGCTACACCTTC.

This sequence joins TRBV14 and TRBJ2-7, with 8 bases matching TRBD1. The CDR3 is 14 amino acids. The V segment lost 2 bases and the J segment 3 bases; nucleotides outside the gene matches: 3. The germline V gene has CDR1 SGHDN and CDR2 FVKESK. The DNA of the CDR3 is TGTGCCAGCAGCCAATCACAGGGGGTCTACGAGCAGTACTTC. This codes for CASSQSQGVYEQYF.

The chain recombines TRBV11-3 with TRBJ1-1, with D hard to call. The CDR3 consists of 13 residues. V lost 0 bases and J 4 bases, leaving 6 bases between the germline ends. Germline CDR1 reads SGHNT; CDR2 reads YENEEA. CDR3: CASSLEGATEAFF. The CDR3 bases are TGTGCCAGCAGCTTAGAAGGAGCCACTGAAGCTTTCTTT.

This chain links TRBV6-1 with TRBJ2-5; tentatively, D is TRBD1 (6 bases). V was shortened by 8 bases and J by 5 bases, with 15 bases between the two germline ends. This CDR3 has 13 residues. From germline, CDR1 is MNHNS and CDR2 SASEGT. CDR3 in DNA: TGTGCCAGCTCACTCAGGGGAGAGGAGACCCAGTACTTC. Translating it yields CASSLRGEETQYF.

V is TRBV19 and J is TRBJ2-2, with 7 bases lining up with TRBD2. Per the germline V gene, CDR1 is LNHDA and CDR2 is SQIVND (reference sequence). This CDR3 spans 16 amino acids. After removal of 3 bases from V and 1 base from J, the junction contained 5 bases not matched to a gene. CDR3 residues: CASSILAGENTGELFF. The CDR3 coding sequence is TGTGCCAGTAGTATTCTTGCGGGGGAGAACACCGGGGAGCTGTTTTTT. The whole variable domain, filled in from reference TRBV19 and TRBJ2-2, reads DGGITQSPKYLFRKEGQNVTLSCEQNLNHDAMYWYRQDPGQGLRLIYYSQIVNDFQKGDIAEGYSVSREKKESFPLTVTSAQKNPTAFYLCASSILAGENTGELFFGEGSRLTVL.

This clonotype was recorded a few times. The rearrangement links TRBV11-3 to TRBJ1-2, with TRBD1 matching 7 bases. The CDR3 runs 14 residues. J was trimmed by 4 bases and V by 2 bases; bases with no gene match: 4. Germline V gene lookup returns CDR1 SGHNT and CDR2 YENEEA. The DNA of the CDR3 is TGTGCCAGCAGCTTAACGGGACAGCCCTATGGCTACACCTTC. Protein product: CASSLTGQPYGYTF.

This clonotype was detected only a few times. The chain joins TRBV7-9 to TRBJ2-5; no reliable D call. This CDR3 spans 15 amino acids. The germline V and J ends were trimmed by 5 bases and 1 base, with 14 bases remaining between them. CDR1 and CDR2 from the germline V gene are SEHNR and FQNEAQ (reference sequence). CDR3 sequence (DNA): TGTGCCAGCAGCCCGAATATAAGATTCCAAGAGACCCAGTACTTC. This codes for CASSPNIRFQETQYF.

The table lists this clonotype with a count of one. This sequence joins TRBV30 and TRBJ1-5, with D tentatively TRBD1 (5 bases). From germline, CDR1 is GTSNPN and CDR2 SVGIG (reference sequence). This CDR3 contains 14 residues. V gave up 1 base and J gave up 7 bases, with 14 bases separating them. The CDR3 region is CAWSADSRDQPQHF. The CDR3 DNA reads as TGTGCCTGGAGTGCAGACTCTCGGGACCAGCCCCAGCATTTT.

Only a few counts were recorded for this clonotype. The chain joins TRBV19 to TRBJ2-5; 13 bases align to TRBD2. The CDR3 extends over 16 amino acids. Losses at the gene ends were 5 bases for V and 5 bases for J; bases not matched to a gene: 8. CDR1 and CDR2 from the germline V gene are LNHDA and SQIVND (reference sequence). In nucleotides, the CDR3 is TGTGCCAGTAGTTCGGGGACTAGCGGGGCTTGGGAGACCCAGTACTTC. Its protein product is CASSSGTSGAWETQYF.

The chain joins TRBV25-1 to TRBJ2-5; 9 bases fit TRBD1. The V gene's germline CDR1 is MGHDK and CDR2 SYGVNS. The CDR3 runs to 14 residues. J lost 5 bases, V lost 7 bases, and 8 bases had no gene match. In DNA form, the CDR3 reads TGTGCCAGCACTCTGACAGGGGGAGGCGAGACCCAGTACTTC. Protein product: CASTLTGGGETQYF. Supplemented by reference TRBV25-1 and TRBJ2-5, the full variable domain reads EADIYQTPRYLVIGTGKKITLECSQTMGHDKMYWYQQDPGMELHLIHYSYGVNSTEKGDLSSESTVSRIRTEHFPLTLESARPSHTSQYLCASTLTGGGETQYFGPGTRLLVL.

The J gene is TRBJ1-6, the V gene TRBV27; D remains unclear. The CDR3 extends over 13 amino acids. Germline loops: CDR1 MNHEY, CDR2 SMNVEV (reference sequence). Trimming removed 0 bases from V and 12 bases from J, with 9 bases in between. CDR3 protein: CASSLSVGVPLHF. Written as DNA, the CDR3 is TGTGCCAGCAGTTTATCGGTCGGGGTACCCCTCCACTTT.

There are a few counts of this clonotype. The genes are TRBV7-2 and TRBJ2-4, with D unclear. V was shortened by 3 bases and J by 7 bases, with 13 bases between the two germline ends. There are 14 residues in the CDR3. The germline gives CDR1 SGHTA, CDR2 FQGNSA. In DNA form, the CDR3 reads TGTGCCAGCAGCTTGTTCAAGGGTCAGAACATTCAGTACTTC. Residues: CASSLFKGQNIQYF.